The rows below give T cell receptor beta chains drawn from one sample of a study of blood T cells in healthy people across ages. TCRdb reprocessed the 5' RACE reads with MiXCR, giving one entry per CDR3 protein. The sample holds nearly 1 million distinct CDR3 sequences, 51% seen once. Specimen: blood. These TCRs come from a woman aged 55-70 years in good health. The CDR3 runs from the conserved cysteine through the conserved F or W. The D gene is left open where the match is weak. Clone sizes are given selectively: once, few, many, or a class where the clone is expanded.

J,length,V,D,size,CDR3,DNA
TRBJ2-3,17,TRBV7-8,TRBD2,.,CASSQLGLAEYTDTQYF,TGTGCCAGCAGCCAATTGGGACTAGCGGAGTATACAGATACGCAGTATTTT
TRBJ1-2,15,TRBV2,TRBD1,few,CASRDRDSLHYGYTF,TGTGCCAGCAGGGACCGGGACAGCTTACACTATGGCTACACCTTC
TRBJ1-2,13,TRBV6-2/TRBV6-3,.,.,CASTQLTGYGYTF,TGTGCCAGCACCCAGTTGACCGGCTATGGCTACACCTTC
TRBJ2-1,14,TRBV20-1,.,few,CSVGSGSEWNEQFF,TGCAGCGTCGGGTCGGGAAGTGAGTGGAATGAGCAGTTCTTC
TRBJ2-5,12,TRBV27,.,.,CASEGALETQYF,TGTGCCAGCGAAGGAGCGTTAGAGACCCAGTACTTC
TRBJ2-1,15,TRBV28,TRBD2,.,CASKGETSGYNEQFF,TGTGCCAGCAAGGGTGAGACTAGCGGGTACAATGAGCAGTTCTTC
TRBJ2-3,12,TRBV29-1,.,many,CSVEAEMGTQYF,TGCAGCGTTGAAGCGGAAATGGGGACGCAGTATTTT
TRBJ2-7,14,TRBV6-6,.,.,CASRISRSLGEQYF,TGTGCCAGCAGGATAAGCAGGAGCCTCGGCGAGCAGTACTTC
TRBJ2-7,14,TRBV6-5,TRBD1,once,CASNHRTGGHEQYF,TGTGCCAGCAACCACAGGACAGGGGGCCATGAGCAGTACTTC
TRBJ2-1,15,TRBV10-3,TRBD2,.,CAISDGLAGVYEQFF,TGTGCCATCAGTGATGGACTAGCGGGAGTTTATGAGCAGTTCTTC
TRBJ1-5,15,TRBV7-8,.,few,CASSVEGGIDQPQHF,TGTGCCAGCAGCGTAGAAGGGGGGATCGATCAGCCCCAGCATTTT
TRBJ2-3,15,TRBV28,TRBD2,.,CASSLYGRGRAPQYF,TGTGCCAGCAGTTTATATGGGCGAGGGAGGGCCCCGCAGTATTTT
TRBJ2-7,14,TRBV3-1,.,many,CASSHSTQNYEQYF,TGTGCCAGCAGCCACTCGACTCAAAACTACGAGCAGTACTTC
TRBJ1-1,14,TRBV27,TRBD1,.,CASSLLDRPTEAFF,TGTGCCAGCAGTTTACTGGACAGGCCCACTGAAGCTTTCTTT
TRBJ1-5,15,TRBV3-1,.,.,CASRGTGQGNQPQHF,TGTGCCAGCAGGGGCACAGGGCAAGGCAATCAGCCCCAGCATTTT
TRBJ2-1,16,TRBV4-1,.,.,CASSQAGVGTYNEQFF,TGCGCCAGCAGCCAAGCGGGAGTGGGGACCTACAATGAGCAGTTCTTC
TRBJ2-6,15,TRBV11-2,.,few,CASSRQNSGANVLTF,TGTGCCAGCAGCCGACAGAACTCTGGGGCCAACGTCCTGACTTTC